This T cell receptor beta chain appears in the sequencing data of a study of blood T cell repertoires in COVID-19. This table comes from immunoSEQ multiplex PCR, and its TCRdb copy is limited to in-frame clones, with some not included. The data show more than 150,000 clones, with just under 90% seen just once and about 0.96% held by the top ten. This receptor was identified in a woman aged 18-29 years who had recovered from COVID-19. Sequencing was performed on peripheral blood.

The CDR3 is CASSQGTGGANTGELFF. The DNA for the CDR3 is TGCGCCAGCAGCCAAGGGACAGGGGGCGCGAACACCGGGGAGCTGTTTTTT. The V gene is TRBV4-3, the J gene TRBJ2-2; 11 bases map to TRBD1. Trimming at V came to 1 base and at J to 0 bases, leaving 1 base not matched to a gene. Germline values: CDR1 LGHNA, CDR2 YSLEER. CDR3 length: 17 residues.